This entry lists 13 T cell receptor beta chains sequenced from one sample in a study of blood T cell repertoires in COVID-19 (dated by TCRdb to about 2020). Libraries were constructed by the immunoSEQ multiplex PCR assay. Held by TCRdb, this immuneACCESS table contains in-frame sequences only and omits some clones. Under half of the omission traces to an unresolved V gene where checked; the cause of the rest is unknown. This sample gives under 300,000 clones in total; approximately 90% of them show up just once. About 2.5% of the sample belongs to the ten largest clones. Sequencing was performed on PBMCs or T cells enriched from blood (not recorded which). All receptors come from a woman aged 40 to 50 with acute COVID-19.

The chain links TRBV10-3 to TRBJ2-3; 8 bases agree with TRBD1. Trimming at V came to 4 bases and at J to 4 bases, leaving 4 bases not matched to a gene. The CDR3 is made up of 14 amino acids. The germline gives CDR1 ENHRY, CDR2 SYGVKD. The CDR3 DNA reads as TGTGCCATCAGTGTGGACAGGGTCGCAGATACGCAGTATTTT. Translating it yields CAISVDRVADTQYF.

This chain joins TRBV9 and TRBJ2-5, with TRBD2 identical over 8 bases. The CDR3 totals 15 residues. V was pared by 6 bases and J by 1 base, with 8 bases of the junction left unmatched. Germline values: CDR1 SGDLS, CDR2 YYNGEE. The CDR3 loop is CASNAGGIFQETQYF. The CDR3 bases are TGTGCCAGCAACGCGGGGGGTATTTTCCAAGAGACCCAGTACTTC.

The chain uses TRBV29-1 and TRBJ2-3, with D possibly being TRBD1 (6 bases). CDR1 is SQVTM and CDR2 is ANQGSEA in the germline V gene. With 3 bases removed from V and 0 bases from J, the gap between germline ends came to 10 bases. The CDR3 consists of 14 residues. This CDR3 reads CSVEGAVSTDTQYF. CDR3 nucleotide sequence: TGCAGCGTTGAGGGGGCAGTGAGCACAGATACGCAGTATTTT.

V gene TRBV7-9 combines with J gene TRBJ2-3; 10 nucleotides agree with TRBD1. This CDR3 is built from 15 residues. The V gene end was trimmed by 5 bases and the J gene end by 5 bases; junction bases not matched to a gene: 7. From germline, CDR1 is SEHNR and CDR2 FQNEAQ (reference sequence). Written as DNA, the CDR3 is TGTGCCAGCAGCCTCCGACAGGGGGCGGTAGATACGCAGTATTTT. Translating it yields CASSLRQGAVDTQYF.

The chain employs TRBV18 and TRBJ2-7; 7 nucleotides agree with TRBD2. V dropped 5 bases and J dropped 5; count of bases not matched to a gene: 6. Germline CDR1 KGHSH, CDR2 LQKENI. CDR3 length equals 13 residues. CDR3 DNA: TGTGCCAGCTCAAGGACTAGTAGCCACGAGCAGTACGTC. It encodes CASSRTSSHEQYV.

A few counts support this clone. This CDR3 is CASSSVSPGTNEKLFF. For the CDR3, the DNA is TGTGCCAGCAGCTCAGTAAGCCCAGGGACTAATGAAAAACTGTTTTTT. The chain uses TRBV7-9 and TRBJ1-4, with D possibly being TRBD1 (5 bases). The CDR3 has 16 residues. Germline V gene sequence: CDR1 SEHNR, CDR2 FQNEAQ (reference sequence). Trimming removed 4 bases at V and 2 bases at J, with 14 bases between.

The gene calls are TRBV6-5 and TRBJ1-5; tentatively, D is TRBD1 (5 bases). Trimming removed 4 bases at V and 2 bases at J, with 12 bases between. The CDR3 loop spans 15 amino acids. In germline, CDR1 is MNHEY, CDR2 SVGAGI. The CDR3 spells CASSSGLGRNQPQHF. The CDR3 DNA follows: TGTGCCAGCAGTTCAGGCCTGGGGCGCAATCAGCCCCAGCATTTT.

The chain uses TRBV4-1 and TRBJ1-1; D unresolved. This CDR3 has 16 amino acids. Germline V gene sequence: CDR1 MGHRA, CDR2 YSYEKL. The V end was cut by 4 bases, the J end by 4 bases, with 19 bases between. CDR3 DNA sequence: TGCGCCAGCAGCCCCCAACAAAGCAGGTTGGGCACTGAAGCTTTCTTT. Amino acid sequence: CASSPQQSRLGTEAFF.

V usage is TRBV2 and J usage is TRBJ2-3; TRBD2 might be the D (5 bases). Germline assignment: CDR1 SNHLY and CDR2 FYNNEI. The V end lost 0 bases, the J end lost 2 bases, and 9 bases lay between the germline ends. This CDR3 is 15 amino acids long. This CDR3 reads CASSEALRDTDTQYF. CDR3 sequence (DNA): TGTGCCAGCAGTGAAGCGCTTCGGGACACAGATACGCAGTATTTT.

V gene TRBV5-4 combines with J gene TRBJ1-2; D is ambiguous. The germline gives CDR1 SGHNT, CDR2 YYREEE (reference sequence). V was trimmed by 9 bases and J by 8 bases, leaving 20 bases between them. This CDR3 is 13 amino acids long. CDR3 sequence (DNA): TGTGCCATCCGAACCCCGAGGGAACGCGGCTACACCTTC. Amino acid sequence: CAIRTPRERGYTF.

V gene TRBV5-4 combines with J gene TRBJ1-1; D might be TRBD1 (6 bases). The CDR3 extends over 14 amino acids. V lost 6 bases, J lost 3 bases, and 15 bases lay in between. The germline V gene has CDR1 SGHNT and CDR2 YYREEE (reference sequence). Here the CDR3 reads CASTSRGAYTEAFF. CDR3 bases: TGTGCCAGCACATCACGGGGGGCCTACACTGAAGCTTTCTTT.

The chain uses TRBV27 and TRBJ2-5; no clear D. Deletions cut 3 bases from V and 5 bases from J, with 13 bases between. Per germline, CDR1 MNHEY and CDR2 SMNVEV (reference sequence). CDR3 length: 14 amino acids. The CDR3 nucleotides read TGTGCCAGCAGTTTTGGTCGTACCCGGGAGACCCAGTACTTC. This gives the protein CASSFGRTRETQYF.

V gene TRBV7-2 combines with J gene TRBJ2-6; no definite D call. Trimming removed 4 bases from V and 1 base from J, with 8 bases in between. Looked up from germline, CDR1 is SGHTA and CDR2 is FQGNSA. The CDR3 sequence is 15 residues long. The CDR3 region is CASSSLLSGANVLTF. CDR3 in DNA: TGTGCCAGCAGCTCCCTACTATCTGGGGCCAACGTCCTGACTTTC.